The clone carrying this TCR beta chain is termed medium-sized. The antigen is unknown. TRBV12-4/TRBJ1-2 clonotypes were amplified with adaptor-ligated barcode primers. Each CDR3 protein gets one entry after TCRdb re-called the multiplex PCR reads with MiXCR. The sample has some 2,000 distinct CDR3 sequences; around 18% are singletons. Treg sorting used a CD4+CD25+CD127-/low gate. Study-level points and caveats: Tumor-infiltrating Treg TCR alpha and beta sequences overlapped most with tumor naive CD4+ T cells, then blood naive. The TCR gene usage of tumor memory CD4+ T cells clustered together with blood and lymph node memory CD4+ cells and with lymph node naive CD4+ cells.

V was cut by 8 bases and J by 4 bases, with 17 bases left in between. The CDR3 is 14 amino acids. The sample taken for sequencing was Tregs sorted from blood. V usage is TRBV12-3 or TRBV12-4 and J usage is TRBJ1-2, with D unclear. This sequence was found in a female donor with breast cancer. The CDR3 nucleotides are TGTGCCAGCGTCGACCCTAAGTACTCCTATGGCTACACCTTC. Translation: CASVDPKYSYGYTF.